Included here is one T cell receptor beta chain sequence, with context. Antigen: not known. The entry originates in a study of cytomegalovirus exposure and HLA in healthy donors. The germline gives CDR1 GTSNPN, CDR2 SVGIG (reference sequence). The CDR3 has 15 residues. V lost 2 bases, J lost 6 bases, and 7 bases stayed unmatched. In the PCR, 60 Vbeta and 13 Jbeta primers were used. Method: immunoSEQ multiplex PCR; TCRdb's copy keeps in-frame clones and lacks some. The sample includes more than 85,000 clones, roughly 75% of them seen just once. Study-level results: One variant, a missense change in DCLRE1C, was linked in a later analysis to TCR beta V- and J-gene trimming. What a later analysis showed was that several of the most significant clusters appeared linked to common viral pathogens.

Specimen: PBMCs. V and J are TRBV30 and TRBJ1-6; 7 bases map to TRBD1. The sequence derives from a woman between 18 and 29 years old in good health and CMV-seropositive. Here the CDR3 DNA reads TGTGCCTGGAGTCAGGGACAGCTCCTTAATTCACCCCTCCACTTT. Translated, it gives CAWSQGQLLNSPLHF.